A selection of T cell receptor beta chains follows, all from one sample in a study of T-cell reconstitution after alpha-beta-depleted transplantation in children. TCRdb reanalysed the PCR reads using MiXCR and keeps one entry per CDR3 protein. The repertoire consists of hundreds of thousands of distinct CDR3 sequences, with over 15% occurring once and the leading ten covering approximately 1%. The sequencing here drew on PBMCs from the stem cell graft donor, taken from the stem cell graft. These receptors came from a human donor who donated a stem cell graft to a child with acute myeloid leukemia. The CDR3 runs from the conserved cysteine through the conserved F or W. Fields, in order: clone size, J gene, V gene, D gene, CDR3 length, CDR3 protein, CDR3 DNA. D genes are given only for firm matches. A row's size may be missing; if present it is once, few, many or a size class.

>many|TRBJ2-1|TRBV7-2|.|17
CASSLRRDGARNNEQFF
TGTGCCAGCAGCCTAAGAAGAGACGGGGCCCGTAACAATGAGCAGTTCTTC
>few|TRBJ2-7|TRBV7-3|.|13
CASSSTREDEQYF
TGTGCCAGCAGCTCCACCCGTGAGGACGAGCAGTACTTC
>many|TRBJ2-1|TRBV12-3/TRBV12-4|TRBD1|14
CASSIRDSYNEQFF
TGTGCCAGCAGTATCCGGGACAGCTACAATGAGCAGTTCTTC
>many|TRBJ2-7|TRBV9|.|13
CASSVEPSYEQYF
TGTGCCAGCAGCGTAGAACCATCCTACGAGCAGTACTTC
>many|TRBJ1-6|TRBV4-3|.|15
CASSQAAGAVSPLHF
TGCGCCAGCAGCCAAGCAGCAGGGGCGGTTTCACCCCTCCACTTT
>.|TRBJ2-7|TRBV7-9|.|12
CASIGQTYEQYF
TGTGCCAGCATAGGACAGACCTACGAGCAGTACTTC
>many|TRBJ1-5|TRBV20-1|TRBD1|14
CSTGVPNSNQPQHF
TGCAGTACAGGGGTTCCTAATAGCAATCAGCCCCAGCATTTT
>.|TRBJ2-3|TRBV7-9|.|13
CASREEAGDTQYF
TGTGCCAGCAGAGAGGAGGCGGGAGATACGCAGTATTTT
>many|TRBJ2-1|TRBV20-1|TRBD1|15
CSAREWQGAGNEQFF
TGCAGTGCTAGAGAGTGGCAGGGGGCAGGGAATGAGCAGTTCTTC
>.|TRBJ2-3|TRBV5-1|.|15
CASSLAGGGGDTQYF
TGCGCCAGCAGCTTGGCCGGGGGCGGGGGAGATACGCAGTATTTT
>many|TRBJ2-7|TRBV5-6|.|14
CASSFGLQQGGQYF
TGTGCCAGCAGCTTCGGACTCCAACAGGGCGGGCAGTACTTC
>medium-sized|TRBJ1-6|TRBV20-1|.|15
CSARDDGGPQSPLHF
TGCAGTGCTAGAGATGACGGGGGACCTCAATCACCCCTCCACTTT
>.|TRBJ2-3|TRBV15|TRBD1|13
CATRDRNTDTQYF
TGTGCCACCCGGGACAGAAACACAGATACGCAGTATTTT
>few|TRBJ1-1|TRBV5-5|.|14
CASTLGHSNTEAFF
TGTGCCAGCACCCTAGGACACTCGAACACTGAAGCTTTCTTT
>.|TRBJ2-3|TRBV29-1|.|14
CSVINRESTDTQYF
TGCAGCGTTATCAACAGGGAGAGCACAGATACGCAGTATTTT
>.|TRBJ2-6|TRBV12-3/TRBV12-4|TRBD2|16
CASRLSGGTGANVLTF
TGTGCCAGCAGACTATCGGGGGGTACTGGGGCCAACGTCCTGACTTTC
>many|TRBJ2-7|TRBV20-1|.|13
CSVLGVANYEQYF
TGCAGTGTCCTTGGGGTAGCCAACTACGAGCAGTACTTC
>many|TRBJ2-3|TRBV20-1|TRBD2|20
CSARDSGGGGPSTSTDTQYF
TGCAGTGCTAGAGATAGTGGGGGCGGGGGGCCGTCCACTAGCACAGATACGCAGTATTTT
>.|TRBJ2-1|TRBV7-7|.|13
CASSLSQGYEQFF
TGTGCCAGCAGCTTATCACAGGGCTATGAGCAGTTCTTC
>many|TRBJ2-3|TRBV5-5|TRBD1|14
CASSRTGSEDTQYF
TGTGCCAGCAGCAGGACAGGGTCCGAAGATACGCAGTATTTT
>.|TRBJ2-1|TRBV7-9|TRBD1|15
CASSFLTGAYNEQFF
TGTGCCAGCAGCTTCTTAACAGGGGCGTACAATGAGCAGTTCTTC
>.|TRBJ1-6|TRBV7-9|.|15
CASSLVAGPNSPLHF
TGTGCCAGCAGCTTAGTAGCGGGACCTAATTCACCCCTCCACTTT
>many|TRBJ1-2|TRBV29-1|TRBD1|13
CSVPDRTPFGYTF
TGCAGCGTTCCGGACAGGACGCCTTTTGGCTACACCTTC
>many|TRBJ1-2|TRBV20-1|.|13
CSARDRDHYGYTF
TGCAGTGCTAGAGATCGAGACCACTATGGCTACACCTTC
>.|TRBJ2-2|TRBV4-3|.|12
CASSQVTGELFF
TGCGCCAGCAGCCAAGTTACCGGGGAGCTGTTTTTT
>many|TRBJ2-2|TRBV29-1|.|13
CSATTGNTGELFF
TGCAGCGCCACAACAGGGAACACCGGGGAGCTGTTTTTT
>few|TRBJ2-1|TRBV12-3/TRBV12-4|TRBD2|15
CASSKTSGGVNEQFF
TGTGCCAGCAGTAAGACTAGCGGGGGGGTGAATGAGCAGTTCTTC
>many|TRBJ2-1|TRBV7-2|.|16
CASSRQQGSSYNEQFF
TGTGCCAGCAGCCGGCAACAGGGCAGCTCCTACAATGAGCAGTTCTTC
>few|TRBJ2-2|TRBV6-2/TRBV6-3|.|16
CASSYGGAGDTGELFF
TGTGCCAGCAGTTACGGAGGGGCCGGGGACACCGGGGAGCTGTTTTTT
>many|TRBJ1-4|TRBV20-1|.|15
CSASGYRAANEKLFF
TGCAGTGCTAGTGGATACAGGGCCGCTAATGAAAAACTGTTTTTT
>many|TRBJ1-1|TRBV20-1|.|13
CSATSVGNTEAFF
TGCAGTGCTACCTCAGTTGGGAACACTGAAGCTTTCTTT
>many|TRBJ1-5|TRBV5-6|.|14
CASSFGVSNQPQHF
TGTGCCAGCAGCTTTGGAGTGAGCAATCAGCCCCAGCATTTT
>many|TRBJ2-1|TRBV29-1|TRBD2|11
CSVEAGSEQFF
TGCAGCGTCGAAGCGGGGTCGGAGCAGTTCTTC
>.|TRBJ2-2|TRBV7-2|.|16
CASSFKGRFITGELFF
TGTGCCAGCAGCTTTAAGGGGCGGTTTATTACCGGGGAGCTGTTTTTT
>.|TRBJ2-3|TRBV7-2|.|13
CASSLLDSDTQYF
TGTGCCAGCAGCCTGCTAGATTCAGATACGCAGTATTTT
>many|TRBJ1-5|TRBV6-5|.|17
CASSPPPTGFSNQPQHF
TGTGCCAGCAGTCCCCCTCCTACAGGGTTTAGCAATCAGCCCCAGCATTTT
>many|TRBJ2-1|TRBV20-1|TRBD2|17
CSARSGGAEFPYNEQFF
TGCAGTGCTAGGAGCGGGGGGGCCGAGTTCCCCTACAATGAGCAGTTCTTC
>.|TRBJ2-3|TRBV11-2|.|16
CASSPVGGAPGDTQYF
TGTGCCAGCAGCCCCGTGGGGGGGGCGCCGGGAGATACGCAGTATTTT
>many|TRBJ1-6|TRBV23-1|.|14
CASSQGDLPTPLHF
TGCGCCAGCAGTCAAGGGGACCTACCAACACCCCTCCACTTT
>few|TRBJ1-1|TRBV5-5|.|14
CASSLEQGYTEAFF
TGTGCCAGCAGCTTGGAGCAGGGTTACACTGAAGCTTTCTTT
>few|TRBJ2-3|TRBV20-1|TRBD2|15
CSAHGLAGGWDTQYF
TGCAGTGCTCATGGACTAGCGGGCGGGTGGGATACGCAGTATTTT
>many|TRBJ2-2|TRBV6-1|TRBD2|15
CASIKQRGSTGELFF
TGTGCCAGCATCAAACAGCGGGGGAGCACCGGGGAGCTGTTTTTT
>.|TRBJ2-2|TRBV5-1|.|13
CASSWTPTGELFF
TGCGCCAGCAGCTGGACACCTACCGGGGAGCTGTTTTTT